A single sample is the source of the 10 T cell receptor beta chains below, sequenced in a study of shared clonotypes between healthy human individuals. TCRdb's table, derived via immunoSEQ multiplex PCR, lists solely in-frame clones and lacks some. The repertoire holds 2 million to 2.5 million clones, with approximately 90% as singletons. The source material was naive CD4+ T cells from PBMCs. Stated subset: CD45RA+ positively selected. The receptors come from a man younger than 35 in good health. Some clones in this sample may be carry-over from other donors' samples.

As concerns this clone: Other nucleotide sequences in the sample specify the same CDR3. The V gene is TRBV30, the J gene TRBJ2-7; D gene unclear. This CDR3 region has 10 residues. The ends were cut back, 2 bases at V and 7 bases at J, with 6 bases in the middle. Germline values: CDR1 GTSNPN, CDR2 SVGIG (reference sequence). The CDR3 loop is CAWSRREQYF. The CDR3 region has the DNA TGTGCCTGGAGTCGTAGGGAGCAGTACTTC.

This clone came up once. The genes are TRBV5-4 and TRBJ1-2; 7 bases fit TRBD1. In germline, CDR1 is SGHNT, CDR2 YYREEE (reference sequence). V shed 4 bases, J shed 2 bases, and the junction held 8 bases outside the gene matches. CDR3 length: 15 amino acids. The CDR3 reads CASSPRTGLNYGYTF. CDR3 bases: TGTGCCAGCAGCCCCAGGACAGGATTAAACTATGGCTACACCTTC.

The chain recombines TRBV21-1 with TRBJ1-5; the table's D call, TRBD1, has no DNA check behind it. TRBV21-1 is assigned pseudogene status. CDR3 size: 15 residues. The CDR3 region is CASRSNRINSQPQHF. The CDR3, as DNA: TGTGCCAGCAGAAGTAACAGGATTAACAGTCAGCCCCAGCATTTT.

The chain has TRBV25-1 and TRBJ1-5, with a weak D call TRBD1 (5 bases). Germline V gene sequence: CDR1 MGHDK, CDR2 SYGVNS. The CDR3 sequence is 14 residues long. V shed 3 bases and J shed 6 bases, with 12 bases lying between them. CDR3 sequence: CASSDFGGTQPQHF. The CDR3 nucleotides read TGTGCCAGCAGTGACTTTGGCGGGACTCAGCCCCAGCATTTT.

This clone was detected once. The chain carries TRBV5-4 and TRBJ2-2, with D unresolved. Germline assignment: CDR1 SGHNT and CDR2 YYREEE (reference sequence). The CDR3 sequence is 12 residues long. The germline V and J ends were trimmed by 2 bases and 6 bases, with 5 bases remaining between them. The CDR3 nucleotides read TGTGCCAGCAGCTTTGGGTCCGGGGAGCTGTTTTTT. Translated: CASSFGSGELFF.

The CDR3 DNA reads as TGTGCCAGCAGCCCCCGGACAGGGATCATTCAGTACTTC. Translating it yields CASSPRTGIIQYF. The chain recombines TRBV28 with TRBJ2-4, with TRBD1 matching 8 bases. The germline V gene has CDR1 MDHEN and CDR2 SYDVKM. V trimming: 6 bases; J trimming: 9 bases; junction bases outside the gene matches: 7. This CDR3 spans 13 amino acids. Combining the CDR3 with reference TRBV28 and TRBJ2-4 gives the whole variable domain DVKVTQSSRYLVKRTGEKVFLECVQDMDHENMFWYRQDPGLGLRLIYFSYDVKMKEKGDIPEGYSVSREKKERFSLILESASTNQTSMYLCASSPRTGIIQYFGAGTRLSVL.

J is TRBJ2-2 and V is TRBV7-9, with D tentatively TRBD1 (5 bases). This CDR3 is 17 amino acids long. Trimming cost V 6 bases and J 2 bases, with 19 bases left between them. The germline V gene has CDR1 SEHNR and CDR2 FQNEAQ (reference sequence). CDR3 nucleotide sequence: TGTGCCAGCAGTCCACGGTTGGCAGGGCCCAACACCGGGGAGCTGTTTTTT. Residues: CASSPRLAGPNTGELFF. Variable domain in full (rest from reference TRBV7-9 and TRBJ2-2): DTGVSQNPRHKITKRGQNVTFRCDPISEHNRLYWYRQTLGQGPEFLTYFQNEAQLEKSRLLSDRFSAERPKGSFSTLEIQRTEQGDSAMYLCASSPRLAGPNTGELFFGEGSRLTVL.

The CDR3 DNA follows: TGTGCCAGCTCACCATCGGGGGCGCAGATCACTGAAGCTTTCTTT. Translating gives CASSPSGAQITEAFF. This chain joins TRBV18 and TRBJ1-1, with a possible D match to TRBD1 (6 bases). There are 15 residues in the CDR3. The germline V gene has CDR1 KGHSH and CDR2 LQKENI. Trimming took off 2 bases at V and 4 bases at J, with 14 bases between the two ends.

The chain uses TRBV7-9 and TRBJ2-4; 13 positions agree with TRBD2. In germline, CDR1 is SEHNR, CDR2 FQNEAQ (reference sequence). Losses at the gene ends were 2 bases for V and 1 base for J; bases not matched to a gene: 2. CDR3 length: 17 amino acids. CDR3 coding DNA: TGTGCCAGCAGCTTACGGACTAGCGGGAGTGCCAAAAACATTCAGTACTTC. Its protein is CASSLRTSGSAKNIQYF.

The chain links TRBV11-3 to TRBJ2-1, with 10 bases identical to TRBD1. CDR3 length: 14 amino acids. The V gene's germline CDR1 is SGHNT and CDR2 YENEEA. The ends lost 2 bases at V and 8 bases at J; junction bases unmatched: 3. The CDR3 loop is CASSLRQGAYEQFF. DNA of the CDR3: TGTGCCAGCAGCTTAAGACAGGGGGCCTATGAGCAGTTCTTC.